The rows below give T cell receptor beta chains drawn from one sample of a study of shared clonotypes between healthy human individuals. The method was immunoSEQ multiplex PCR; TCRdb's version includes in-frame clones alone and lacks a portion of them. Of 85,000 to 100,000 clones listed, almost 70% are singletons. Sequenced sample: memory CD8+ T cells sorted from blood. The receptors here all came from a man aged 25 to 40 in good health. Both conserved end residues are part of each CDR3. D genes are given only for firm matches. Clone size is shown for a subset of rows, as once, few, many or a class of expanded clone.

>.|TRBV11-2|TRBJ2-6|TRBD2
TGTGCCAGCAGAGTATGGCAGGGAGGGGTATCTGGGGCCAACGTCCTGACTTTC
CASRVWQGGVSGANVLTF
>.|TRBV7-9|TRBJ2-4|TRBD2
TGTGCCAGCAGCTCCGTGACTAGCCCTAGTGCCATTCAGTACTTC
CASSSVTSPSAIQYF
>.|TRBV5-5|TRBJ2-4|.
TGTGCCAGCAGCTTGGCCTCCCCCGGGAAAAACATTCAGTACTTC
CASSLASPGKNIQYF
>.|TRBV6-1|TRBJ2-1|.
TGTGCCAGCAGGCACCCGGGACTCTACAATGAGCAGTTCTTC
CASRHPGLYNEQFF
>.|TRBV5-1|TRBJ2-7|TRBD1
TGCGCCAGCAGCCCCTCAGGGGGAAGACAGTACGAGCAGTACTTC
CASSPSGGRQYEQYF
>few|TRBV27|TRBJ2-2|.
TGTGCCAGCAGTCCTTATAACACCGGGGAGCTGTTTTTT
CASSPYNTGELFF
>.|TRBV6-4|TRBJ2-3|TRBD2
TGTGCCAGCAGTGGAAGTAGCGGGGACGGCACAGATACGCAGTATTTT
CASSGSSGDGTDTQYF
>.|TRBV7-8|TRBJ2-7|TRBD2
TGTGCCAGCAGCTTCCGACTAGCGGGAGTAGATGAGCAGTACTTC
CASSFRLAGVDEQYF
>few|TRBV11-2|TRBJ2-3|.
TGTGCCAGCAGCTTAAGGGACAGCACAGATACGCAGTATTTT
CASSLRDSTDTQYF
>.|TRBV18|TRBJ2-5|.
TGTGCCAGCTCACCTACCTCGACCCAAGAGACCCAGTACTTC
CASSPTSTQETQYF
>.|TRBV5-1|TRBJ2-6|.
TGCGCCAGCAGCTCCCCTCGAATACACGGCGGGTCAAAGACGACTGGGGCCAACGTCCTGACTTTC
CASSSPRIHGGSKTTGANVLTF
>.|TRBV30|TRBJ2-1|TRBD2
TGTGCCTGGAGTGGGGCGGGGAGGGCCACGGACCCCAATGAGCAGTTCTTC
CAWSGAGRATDPNEQFF
>.|TRBV5-1|TRBJ2-6|.
TGCGCCAGCTTTTTGGGGGGATTTGGGGCCAACGTCCTGACTTTC
CASFLGGFGANVLTF
>medium-sized|TRBV9|TRBJ2-1|.
TGTGCCAGCAGCGGACGGCTAAGCTCCTACAATGAGCAGTTCTTC
CASSGRLSSYNEQFF
>few|TRBV11-2|TRBJ2-7|.
TGTGCCAGCAGCTTATCTGGTAAGACCTACGAGCAGTACTTC
CASSLSGKTYEQYF
>.|TRBV28|TRBJ2-1|.
TGTGCCAGCAGTCCCCCCCTCTCCTACAATGAGCAGTTCTTC
CASSPPLSYNEQFF
>.|TRBV28|TRBJ1-4|.
TGTGCCAGCGGAGTAGGGGGTTCCAATGAAAAACTGTTTTTT
CASGVGGSNEKLFF
>few|TRBV2|TRBJ2-7|.
TGTGCCATTAGCCCGTCCCACGAGCAGTACTTC
CAISPSHEQYF
>few|TRBV7-9|TRBJ1-1|.
TGTGCCAGCAGCCGACTATTAGGGACGGACACTGAAGCTTTCTTT
CASSRLLGTDTEAFF
>.|TRBV2|TRBJ2-3|TRBD2
TGTGCCAGCAGTGAAGCGGGGGACTACTACACAGATACGCAGTATTTT
CASSEAGDYYTDTQYF
>.|TRBV7-3|TRBJ2-7|.
TGTGCCAGCAGCTTAATGGGACACGAGCAGTACTTC
CASSLMGHEQYF
>.|TRBV7-8|TRBJ2-7|TRBD2
TGTGCCAGCAGCTTAGGCGGGGGGGAGCAGTACTTC
CASSLGGGEQYF
>.|TRBV27|TRBJ2-3|.
TGTGCCAGCAGTTTATATAGCGACTCAAGAGATACGCAGTATTTT
CASSLYSDSRDTQYF
>.|TRBV29-1|TRBJ2-1|TRBD2
TGCAGCGTAACTCCTCTAGCGGGAGTTAATGAGCAGTTCTTC
CSVTPLAGVNEQFF
>.|TRBV10-3|TRBJ2-1|TRBD2
TGTGCCATCAGTGAGCCCACGTTAACTCGACTAGCGGGAGGTATGGATGAGCAGTTCTTC
CAISEPTLTRLAGGMDEQFF
>few|TRBV25-1|TRBJ2-5|.
TGTGCCAGCAGTGAATCACGGGAGACCCTCTGGGAGACCCAGTACTTC
CASSESRETLWETQYF
>few|TRBV7-6|TRBJ2-7|.
TGTGCCAGCAGCCCGTTAAACCTGGCGCAGTACTTC
CASSPLNLAQYF
>.|TRBV28|TRBJ2-5|TRBD2
TGTGCCAGCAGCCTCCAGCGGGAGGCAAGCCGAGAGACCCAGTACTTC
CASSLQREASRETQYF
>.|TRBV6-5|TRBJ1-5|.
TGTGCCAGCAGTTACTCGAAAGACAGCAATCAGCCCCAGCATTTT
CASSYSKDSNQPQHF
>.|TRBV6-6|TRBJ2-1|TRBD2
TGTGCCAGCACCGAACTGGCTAGCGGTCTCAATGAGCAGTTCTTC
CASTELASGLNEQFF
>once|TRBV19|TRBJ2-1|.
TGTGCCAGTAGTATCTGGCTCAATGAGCAGTTCTTC
CASSIWLNEQFF
>.|TRBV11-2|TRBJ2-7|.
TGTGCCAGCAGCTTAGACGGCTCCGGGACCCCTGTAGGGTACGAGCAGTACTTC
CASSLDGSGTPVGYEQYF
>.|TRBV6-6|TRBJ2-1|.
TGTGCCAGCAGTTACAGCACATTTTACAATGAGCAGTTCTTC
CASSYSTFYNEQFF
>.|TRBV19|TRBJ1-2|.
TGTGCCAGTAGTGTATCCGGGGAGGTCTATGGCTACACCTTC
CASSVSGEVYGYTF
>.|TRBV2|TRBJ1-2|.
TGTGCCAGCAAGAAGGGGACGCCCTACTATGGCTACACCTTC
CASKKGTPYYGYTF
>.|TRBV10-3|TRBJ2-7|TRBD2
TGTGCCATCAGCAGGGAGGGGACTCGAAGCTCCTACGAGCAGTACTTC
CAISREGTRSSYEQYF
>.|TRBV11-2|TRBJ1-3|TRBD1
TGTGCCAGCAGCTTAGTGGGACAGGGACCAAGCTCTGGAAACACCATATATTTT
CASSLVGQGPSSGNTIYF
>many|TRBV7-8|TRBJ2-2|TRBD1
TGTGCCAGCAGCCCAGGGGGCGGTAGGGGGCGCTTCCCGACACCCGGGGAGCTGTTTTTT
CASSPGGGRGRFPTPGELFF
>.|TRBV4-1|TRBJ2-3|.
TGCGCCAGCAGCTACGCCGTCTTCAATACGCAGTATTTT
CASSYAVFNTQYF
>.|TRBV7-9|TRBJ2-2|.
TGTGCCAGCAGCCCACGGGCGACCGGGGAGCTGTTTTTT
CASSPRATGELFF
>.|TRBV25-1|TRBJ2-1|TRBD2
TGTGCCAGCAGTCACGAGTTGGCGACTAGCGGGACCTACAATGAGCAGTTCTTC
CASSHELATSGTYNEQFF
>.|TRBV28|TRBJ2-5|.
TGTGCCAGCCGGACCCCGCTGCTGGCCCAGTACTTC
CASRTPLLAQYF
>.|TRBV28|TRBJ2-3|TRBD2
TGTGCCAGCAGCCCCCTCGAACTAGCGGCTTACACAGATACGCAGTATTTT
CASSPLELAAYTDTQYF
>.|TRBV7-9|TRBJ2-1|.
TGTGCCAGCAGCCAATTTCGAACGGACTCCTACAATGAGCAGTTCTTC
CASSQFRTDSYNEQFF
>.|TRBV2|TRBJ2-4|TRBD1
TGTGCCAGCAGCCGGGACAGCACCCGAGCCAAAAACATTCAGTACTTC
CASSRDSTRAKNIQYF